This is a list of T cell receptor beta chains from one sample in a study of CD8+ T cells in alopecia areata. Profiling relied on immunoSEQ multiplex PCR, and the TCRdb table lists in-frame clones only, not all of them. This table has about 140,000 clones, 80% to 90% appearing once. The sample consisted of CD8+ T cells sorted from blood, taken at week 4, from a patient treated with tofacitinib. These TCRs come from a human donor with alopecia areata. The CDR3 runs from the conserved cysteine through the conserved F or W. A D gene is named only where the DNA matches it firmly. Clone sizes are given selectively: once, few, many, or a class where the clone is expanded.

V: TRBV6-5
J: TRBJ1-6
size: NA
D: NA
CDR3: CASSYSGQNSPLHF
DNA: TGTGCCAGCAGTTACTCGGGGCAGAATTCACCCCTCCACTTT

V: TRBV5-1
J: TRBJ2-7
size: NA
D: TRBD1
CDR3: CASSQGQGLSSYEQYF
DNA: TGCGCCAGCAGCCAGGGACAGGGGCTATCCTCCTACGAGCAGTACTTC

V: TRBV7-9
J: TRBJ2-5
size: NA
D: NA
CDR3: CASSSQRGPGETQYF
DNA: TGTGCCAGCAGCTCCCAACGTGGTCCCGGGGAGACCCAGTACTTC

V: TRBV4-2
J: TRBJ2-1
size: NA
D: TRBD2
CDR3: CASSRGGGYNEQFF
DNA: TGTGCCAGCAGCAGGGGCGGGGGCTACAATGAGCAGTTCTTC

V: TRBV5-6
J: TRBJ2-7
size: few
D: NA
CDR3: CASSDGRGEQYF
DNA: TGTGCCAGCAGCGACGGCCGGGGCGAGCAGTACTTC

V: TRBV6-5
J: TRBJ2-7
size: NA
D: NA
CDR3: CASSYSGSYEQYF
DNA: TGTGCCAGCAGTTACTCAGGGTCCTACGAGCAGTACTTC

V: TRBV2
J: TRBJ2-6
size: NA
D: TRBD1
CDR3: CASRETPGQASLGANVLTF
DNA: TGTGCCAGCAGGGAAACCCCGGGACAGGCCTCTTTGGGGGCCAACGTCCTGACTTTC

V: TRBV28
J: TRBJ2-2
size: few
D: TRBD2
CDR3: CASSSPRTSGTTGELFF
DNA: TGTGCCAGCAGTTCGCCCCGGACTAGCGGGACCACCGGGGAGCTGTTTTTT

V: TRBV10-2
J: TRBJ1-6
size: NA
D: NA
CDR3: CASSEFQRSPLHF
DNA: TGCGCCAGCAGTGAGTTCCAGCGATCACCCCTCCACTTT

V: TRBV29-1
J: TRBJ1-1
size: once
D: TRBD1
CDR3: CSVEAPQGIMNTEAFF
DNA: TGCAGCGTTGAAGCCCCACAGGGGATCATGAACACTGAAGCTTTCTTT

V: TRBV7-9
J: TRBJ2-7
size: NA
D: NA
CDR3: CASSFPGEIDEQYF
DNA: TGTGCCAGCAGCTTTCCCGGGGAAATCGACGAGCAGTACTTC

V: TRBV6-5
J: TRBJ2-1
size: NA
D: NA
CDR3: CATTQTVSYNEQFF
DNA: TGTGCCACCACTCAGACTGTCTCCTACAATGAGCAGTTCTTC

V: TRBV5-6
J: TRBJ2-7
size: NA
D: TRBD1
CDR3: CASSPGGHLYEQYF
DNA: TGTGCCAGCAGCCCAGGGGGCCACCTCTACGAGCAGTACTTC

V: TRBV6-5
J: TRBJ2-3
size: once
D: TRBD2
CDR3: CASSSVGGAVDTQYF
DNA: TGTGCCAGCAGTTCGGTCGGGGGGGCGGTGGATACGCAGTATTTT

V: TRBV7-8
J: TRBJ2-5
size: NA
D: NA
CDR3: CASSLLTGEETQYF
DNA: TGTGCCAGCAGCTTACTGACAGGCGAAGAGACCCAGTACTTC

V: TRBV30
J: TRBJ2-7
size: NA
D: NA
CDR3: CAWSLQGYEQYF
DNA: TGTGCCTGGAGTTTACAGGGCTACGAGCAGTACTTC

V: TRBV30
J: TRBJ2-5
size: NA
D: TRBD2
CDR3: CAEWSGGETQYF
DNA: TGTGCCGAGTGGAGCGGGGGAGAGACCCAGTACTTC

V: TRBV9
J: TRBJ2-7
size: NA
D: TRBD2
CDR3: CASSVEGTRTYEQYF
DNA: TGTGCCAGCAGCGTAGAAGGGACTAGGACCTACGAGCAGTACTTC

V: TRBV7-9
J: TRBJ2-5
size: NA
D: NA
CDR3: CASSPDRYQETQYF
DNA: TGTGCCAGCAGCCCCGACAGGTACCAAGAGACCCAGTACTTC

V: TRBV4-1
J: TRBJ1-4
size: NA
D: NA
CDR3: CASSLRPYRTILATNEKLFF
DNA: TGCGCCAGCAGTCTACGTCCTTACCGTACGATTTTGGCAACTAATGAAAAACTGTTTTTT

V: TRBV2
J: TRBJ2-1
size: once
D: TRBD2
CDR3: CASSDTSGSSYNEQFF
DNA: TGTGCCAGCAGTGACACTAGCGGGTCTTCCTACAATGAGCAGTTCTTC

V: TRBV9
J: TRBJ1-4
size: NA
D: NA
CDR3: CASSVHGQINEKLFF
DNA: TGTGCCAGCAGCGTACACGGACAGATTAATGAAAAACTGTTTTTT

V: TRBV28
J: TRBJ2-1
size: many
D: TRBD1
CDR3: CASRPETGEYNEQFF
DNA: TGTGCCAGCAGGCCGGAGACAGGGGAATACAATGAGCAGTTCTTC

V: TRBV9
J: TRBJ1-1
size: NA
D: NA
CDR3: CASDRFGGGTEAFF
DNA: TGTGCCAGCGACCGTTTCGGAGGAGGTACTGAAGCTTTCTTT

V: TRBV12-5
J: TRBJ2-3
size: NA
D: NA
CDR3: CASGFSTYTKRGTDTQYF
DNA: TGTGCTAGTGGTTTCTCAACCTACACCAAAAGGGGCACAGATACGCAGTATTTT

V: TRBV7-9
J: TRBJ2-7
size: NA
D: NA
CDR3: CASSGPRGAYEQYF
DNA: TGTGCCAGCAGCGGACCCCGCGGGGCCTACGAGCAGTACTTC

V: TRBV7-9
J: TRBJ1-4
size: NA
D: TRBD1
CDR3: CASSSTGANEKLFF
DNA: TGTGCCAGCAGCTCGACAGGGGCTAATGAAAAACTGTTTTTT

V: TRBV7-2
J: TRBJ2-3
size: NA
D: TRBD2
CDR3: CASSLAWRGGPDTQYF
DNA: TGTGCCAGCAGCTTAGCGTGGCGGGGGGGCCCAGATACGCAGTATTTT

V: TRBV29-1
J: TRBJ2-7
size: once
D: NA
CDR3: CSVEVPGGQYEQYF
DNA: TGCAGCGTTGAAGTCCCAGGGGGGCAATACGAGCAGTACTTC

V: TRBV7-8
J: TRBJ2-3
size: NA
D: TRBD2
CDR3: CASSLTGGGLLADTQYF
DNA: TGTGCCAGCAGCTTAACCGGCGGGGGTCTTTTAGCAGATACGCAGTATTTT

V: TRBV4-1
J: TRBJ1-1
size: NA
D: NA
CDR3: CASSPPGLMNTEAFF
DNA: TGCGCCAGCAGCCCACCGGGACTGATGAACACTGAAGCTTTCTTT

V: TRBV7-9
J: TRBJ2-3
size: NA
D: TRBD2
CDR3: CASSGSGGRTDTQYF
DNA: TGTGCCAGCAGTGGTAGCGGGGGGCGCACAGATACGCAGTATTTT

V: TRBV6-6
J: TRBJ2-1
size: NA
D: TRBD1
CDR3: CASSYLDRGYNEQFF
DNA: TGTGCCAGCAGTTACCTGGACAGGGGGTACAATGAGCAGTTCTTC

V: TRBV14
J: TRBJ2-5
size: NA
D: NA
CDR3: CASSWDQLETQYF
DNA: TGTGCCAGCAGCTGGGACCAGTTAGAGACCCAGTACTTC

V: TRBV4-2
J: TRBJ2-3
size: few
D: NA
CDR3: CASSQEEGSRADTQYF
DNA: TGTGCCAGCAGCCAAGAGGAGGGGTCTAGGGCCGATACGCAGTATTTT

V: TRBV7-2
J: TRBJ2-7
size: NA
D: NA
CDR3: CASTPGPSYEQYF
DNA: TGTGCCAGCACCCCGGGACCGTCCTACGAGCAGTACTTC

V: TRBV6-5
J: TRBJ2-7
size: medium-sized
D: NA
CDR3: CASNPTGAWGYEQYF
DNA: TGTGCCAGCAACCCGACAGGAGCATGGGGTTACGAGCAGTACTTC

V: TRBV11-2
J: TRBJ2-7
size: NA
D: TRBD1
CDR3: CASSFRDRSYEQYF
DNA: TGTGCCAGCAGCTTTCGGGACAGGTCCTACGAGCAGTACTTC

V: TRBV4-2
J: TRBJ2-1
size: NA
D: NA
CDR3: CASSQDHWRGGSYNEQFF
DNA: TGTGCCAGCAGCCAAGATCACTGGAGGGGGGGATCCTACAATGAGCAGTTCTTC

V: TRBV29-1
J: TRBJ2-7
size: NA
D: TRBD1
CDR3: CSVAGQGNEQYF
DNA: TGCAGCGTTGCAGGACAGGGTAACGAGCAGTACTTC

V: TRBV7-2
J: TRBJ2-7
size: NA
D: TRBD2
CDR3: CASSLEASGGADEQYF
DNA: TGTGCCAGCAGCTTAGAGGCTAGCGGGGGGGCAGACGAGCAGTACTTC

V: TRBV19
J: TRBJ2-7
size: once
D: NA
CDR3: CEPYFAYEQYF
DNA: TGTGAGCCTTACTTCGCCTACGAGCAGTACTTC

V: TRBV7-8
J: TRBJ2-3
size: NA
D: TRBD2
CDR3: CASSLPRVQQRGSTDTQYF
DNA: TGTGCCAGCAGCCTCCCCAGGGTTCAGCAGCGGGGAAGCACAGATACGCAGTATTTT

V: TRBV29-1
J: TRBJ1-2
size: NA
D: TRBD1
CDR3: CSVGPGQDPPGYGYTF
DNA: TGCAGCGTTGGACCGGGACAGGACCCCCCTGGCTATGGCTACACCTTC

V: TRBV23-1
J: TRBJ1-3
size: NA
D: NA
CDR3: CASSQPRWGPGNTIYF
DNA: TGCGCCAGCAGTCAACCCAGGTGGGGGCCTGGAAACACCATATATTTT